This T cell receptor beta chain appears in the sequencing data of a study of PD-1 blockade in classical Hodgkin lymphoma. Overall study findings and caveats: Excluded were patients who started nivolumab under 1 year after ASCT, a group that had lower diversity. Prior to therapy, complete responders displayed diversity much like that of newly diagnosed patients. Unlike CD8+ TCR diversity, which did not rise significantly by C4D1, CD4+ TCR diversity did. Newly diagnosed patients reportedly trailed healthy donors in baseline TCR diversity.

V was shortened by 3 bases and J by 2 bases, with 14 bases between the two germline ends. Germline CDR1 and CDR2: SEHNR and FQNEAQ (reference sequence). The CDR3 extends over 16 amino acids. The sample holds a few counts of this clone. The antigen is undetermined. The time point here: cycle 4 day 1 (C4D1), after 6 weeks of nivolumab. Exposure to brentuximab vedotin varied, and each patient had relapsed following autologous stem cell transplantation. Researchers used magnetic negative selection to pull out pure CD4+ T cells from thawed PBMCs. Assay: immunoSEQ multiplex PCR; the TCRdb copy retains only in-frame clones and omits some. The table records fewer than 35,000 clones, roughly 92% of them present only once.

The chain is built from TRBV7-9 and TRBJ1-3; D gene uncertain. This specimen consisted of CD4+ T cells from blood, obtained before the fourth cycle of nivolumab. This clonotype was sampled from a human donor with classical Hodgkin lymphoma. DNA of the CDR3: TGTGCCAGCAGCTTCGTTCGGGGAGGCGCTGGAAACACCATATATTTT. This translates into CASSFVRGGAGNTIYF.